This paragraph covers one TCR beta chain sequence. The data derive from a study of T cells in Graves' hyperthyroidism and ophthalmopathy. Amplification targeted TCR beta CDR3 regions from RNA transcripts. Researchers ran a first-round RT-PCR on the TCR CDR3 using the HTBI primer set. TCRdb re-analysed the multiplex PCR reads in MiXCR, keeping a single row per CDR3 protein. The data hold around 700,000 distinct CDR3 sequences, with roughly 32% observed a single time. The germline gives CDR1 SQVTM, CDR2 ANQGSEA. The CDR3 length is 14 residues. The junction had 11 bases not matched to a gene; V was cut back by 3 bases and J by 8 bases. It was less than 13 ml of fresh peripheral blood that supplied the PBMCs.

The chain recombines TRBV29-1 with TRBJ1-2; 8 bases map to TRBD1. The origin of this receptor is a woman between 35 and 50 years old with Graves' hyperthyroidism. Sequencing was performed on blood. CDR3 DNA sequence: TGCAGCGTTGATCCGGACAGGGAAGAGGAGGGCTACACCTTC. Its translation: CSVDPDREEEGYTF.